The sequence of this T cell receptor (beta chain) was determined in a study of T cells in pancreatic ductal adenocarcinoma. General study findings and limits: Tumor samples had fewer productive templates and 7.5 to 9.5-fold fewer unique clonotypes than blood. Mean clonality was approximately 0.1 in tumors and 0.06 to 0.085 in blood, not significantly different. The resected cohort was biased toward the minority with early-stage disease. Tumor-versus-blood clonality comparisons may be biased toward lower tumor diversity.

As regards this clone: Its antigen is not identified.

Germline CDR1 MNHEY, CDR2 SVGAGI. This CDR3 spans 15 amino acids. V was clipped by 5 bases and J by 1 base; unmatched bases: 3. The selected patients with pancreatic ductal adenocarcinoma had surgery but no neoadjuvant therapy. Using immunoSEQ multiplex PCR, the repertoire was profiled, and TCRdb retains in-frame clones only, with some absent. The data contain 100,000 or so clones, nearly 95% of them singletons. J is TRBJ2-1 and V is TRBV6-5; 9 positions agree with TRBD1. This clonotype was sampled from a human donor with pancreatic ductal adenocarcinoma. Material for sequencing was PBMCs. The CDR3 sequence: CASSIDRGSYNEQFF. Written as DNA, the CDR3 is TGTGCCAGCAGTATAGACAGGGGGTCCTACAATGAGCAGTTCTTC.